The 19 T cell receptor beta chains listed next were all sequenced from one sample in a study of blood T cell repertoires in COVID-19. The method was immunoSEQ multiplex PCR; TCRdb's version includes in-frame clones alone and lacks a portion of them. The sample records around 88,000 clones, 85% to 95% being singletons. Sequencing was performed on peripheral blood. These receptors were obtained from a man between 60 and 75 years old with acute or convalescent COVID-19.

The chain employs TRBV9 and TRBJ2-7; D is possibly TRBD2 (6 bases). The CDR3 runs 17 residues. Germline V lookup: CDR1 SGDLS, CDR2 YYNGEE. V shed 3 bases and J shed 1 base, with 20 bases lying between them. Written as DNA, the CDR3 is TGTGCCAGCAGCGCAAACTATGGGGCTAGCGATTCCTACGAGCAGTACTTC. Its protein product is CASSANYGASDSYEQYF. Drawing the rest from reference TRBV9 and TRBJ2-7, the complete variable domain is DSGVTQTPKHLITATGQRVTLRCSPRSGDLSVYWYQQSLDQGLQFLIQYYNGEERAKGNILERFSAQQFPDLHSELNLSSLELGDSALYFCASSANYGASDSYEQYFGPGTRLTVT.

This clone has just a few counts. This chain uses TRBV5-6 with TRBJ2-5; 8 bases fit TRBD1. J gave up 3 bases and V 3 bases, and 4 bases lay outside the gene matches. This CDR3 comprises 14 residues. Germline CDR1 is SGHDT and CDR2 is YYEEEE. The CDR3 nucleotides read TGTGCCAGCAGCTGGGAACAGGGGGAAGAGACCCAGTACTTC. Translated, it gives CASSWEQGEETQYF.

The V gene is TRBV5-6, the J gene TRBJ1-2; tentatively, D is TRBD1 (6 bases). The V gene's germline CDR1 is SGHDT and CDR2 YYEEEE. V was cut by 0 bases and J by 4 bases, with 13 bases left in between. The CDR3 is 15 amino acids. DNA for the CDR3: TGTGCCAGCAGCTTGGCCGCGGACAGCTCCTATGGCTACACCTTC. Its translation: CASSLAADSSYGYTF.

V and J are TRBV2 and TRBJ2-4; TRBD1 is a possible D gene (6 bases). The germline V gene has CDR1 SNHLY and CDR2 FYNNEI. Between the trimmed V and J ends, which lost 5 bases and 0 bases, there was a span of 14 bases. The CDR3 is 16 amino acids. The CDR3: CASSPSQGPAKNIQYF. CDR3 bases: TGTGCCAGCAGTCCAAGTCAGGGGCCAGCCAAAAACATTCAGTACTTC.

The V and J genes are TRBV19 and TRBJ1-5, with a weak D call TRBD1 (5 bases). The CDR3 is made up of 14 amino acids. V was clipped by 2 bases and J by 5 bases, with 10 bases between them. Germline V gene lookup returns CDR1 LNHDA and CDR2 SQIVND (reference sequence). CDR3 residues: CASSIRTRDQPQHF. The CDR3 DNA sequence: TGTGCCAGTAGTATACGGACAAGAGATCAGCCCCAGCATTTT.

The chain joins TRBV7-9 to TRBJ2-7; 8 positions match TRBD2. CDR3 size: 13 residues. Germline V lookup: CDR1 SEHNR, CDR2 FQNEAQ (reference sequence). V shed 2 bases, J shed 6 bases, and the junction held 3 bases outside the gene matches. The CDR3 sequence is CASSLSGGGEQYF. In DNA, the CDR3 is TGTGCCAGCAGCTTATCGGGAGGGGGCGAGCAGTACTTC.

The CDR3 region has the DNA TGTGCCAGCAGCTCGGGACAGGGGAACAATGAGCAGTTCTTC. This gives the protein CASSSGQGNNEQFF. This chain uses TRBV28 with TRBJ2-1, with 10 positions matching TRBD1. The CDR3 runs 14 residues. CDR1 and CDR2 from the germline V gene are MDHEN and SYDVKM. J gave up 5 bases and V 6 bases, and 4 bases lay outside the gene matches.

The V call is TRBV19, the J call TRBJ1-5; no firm D call. Per germline, CDR1 LNHDA and CDR2 SQIVND (reference sequence). This CDR3 contains 16 residues. Trimming cost V 3 bases and J 4 bases, with 16 bases left between them. This CDR3 is CASSISPALGNQPQHF. The CDR3 DNA is TGTGCCAGTAGTATTTCCCCCGCGCTCGGGAATCAGCCCCAGCATTTT.

This chain joins TRBV29-1 and TRBJ1-4; D may be TRBD1 (5 bases). CDR1 is SQVTM and CDR2 is ANQGSEA in the germline V gene. Trimming shortened V by 5 bases and J by 4 bases, and 17 bases separated the two germline ends. The CDR3 is 15 residues long. CDR3 sequence (DNA): TGCAGCGTTTGGGGCCTCGGGCTGAGTAATGAAAAACTGTTTTTT. Its protein is CSVWGLGLSNEKLFF.

CDR3 in DNA: TGTGCCAGCAGTTGGGGACTAGCGGGGGCCCTCAATGAGCAGTTCTTC. Translated: CASSWGLAGALNEQFF. The rearrangement links TRBV28 to TRBJ2-1; 14 bases are a match to TRBD2. The CDR3 is made up of 16 amino acids. V trimming: 4 bases; J trimming: 6 bases; junction bases outside the gene matches: 5. CDR1 MDHEN and CDR2 SYDVKM come from the germline V gene.

This sequence joins TRBV3-1 (or the pseudogene TRBV3-2) and TRBJ2-2, with TRBD2 identical over 10 bases. Germline V gene lookup returns CDR1 LGHDT and CDR2 YNNKEL (reference sequence). The CDR3 consists of 16 residues. With 1 base clipped from V and 7 bases from J, the junction kept 6 bases outside the gene matches. CDR3: CASSQASGSGIGELFF. For the CDR3, the DNA is TGTGCCAGCAGCCAAGCTAGCGGGAGTGGGATCGGGGAGCTGTTTTTT.

This rearrangement joins TRBV7-9 to TRBJ1-2, with 7 bases lining up with TRBD1. Germline V lookup: CDR1 SEHNR, CDR2 FQNEAQ (reference sequence). This CDR3 region has 17 residues. The V gene end was trimmed by 5 bases and the J gene end by 2 bases; junction bases not matched to a gene: 14. The CDR3 bases are TGTGCCAGCAGCCAGACGACCGGGACAGTTCCCAACTATGGCTACACCTTC. Its protein product is CASSQTTGTVPNYGYTF.

CDR3 coding DNA: TGTGCCAGCAGAGGGACAGGGGATCAGCCCCAGCATTTT. Translated, it gives CASRGTGDQPQHF. This rearrangement joins TRBV2 to TRBJ1-5, with TRBD1 identical over 10 bases. This CDR3 is built from 13 residues. Germline V gene lookup returns CDR1 SNHLY and CDR2 FYNNEI. With 6 bases clipped from V and 5 bases from J, the junction kept 1 base outside the gene matches.

The chain combines TRBV7-2 with TRBJ2-7; 9 nucleotides agree with TRBD2. J was trimmed by 7 bases and V by 0 bases; bases with no gene match: 4. The CDR3 totals 14 residues. Germline CDR1 and CDR2: SGHTA and FQGNSA. CDR3: CASSLAISGGEQYF. CDR3 DNA sequence: TGTGCCAGCAGCTTAGCTATTAGCGGGGGAGAGCAGTACTTC.

The chain couples TRBV7-2 to TRBJ2-1; D gene ambiguous. The CDR3 is 15 amino acids. CDR1 is SGHTA, CDR2 FQGNSA, per germline. The V end lost 1 base, the J end lost 2 bases, and 9 bases lay between the germline ends. CDR3 loop: CASSLEAGPYNEQFF. The DNA of the CDR3 is TGTGCCAGCAGCTTAGAGGCAGGTCCCTACAATGAGCAGTTCTTC.

The chain is built from TRBV3-1 (or the pseudogene TRBV3-2) and TRBJ2-5; 10 nucleotides align to TRBD2. The CDR3 is 18 amino acids. Unmatched junction bases numbered 8, after V lost 1 base and J lost 0 bases. Germline values: CDR1 LGHDT, CDR2 YNNKEL (reference sequence). The DNA for the CDR3 is TGTGCCAGCAGCCAAGGTATGGGGCTAGCGGGAGACCAAGAGACCCAGTACTTC. Translating it yields CASSQGMGLAGDQETQYF.

J is TRBJ2-5 and V is TRBV5-4; D unresolved. V lost 0 bases and J lost 0, with 9 bases in between. Germline V gene lookup returns CDR1 SGHNT and CDR2 YYREEE (reference sequence). There are 15 residues in the CDR3. DNA for the CDR3: TGTGCCAGCAGCTTGGATTCCCTGTACCAAGAGACCCAGTACTTC. Its translation is CASSLDSLYQETQYF.

The chain employs TRBV30 and TRBJ1-4, with unresolved D. The germline CDR1 and CDR2 sequences are GTSNPN and SVGIG (reference sequence). This CDR3 has 14 amino acids. V lost 3 bases, J lost 1 base, and 9 bases lay in between. CDR3 sequence reads: CAWSPGGTNEKLFF. CDR3 nucleotides: TGTGCCTGGAGCCCAGGAGGAACTAATGAAAAACTGTTTTTT.

The chain recombines TRBV28 with TRBJ2-7, with D perhaps TRBD2 (7 bases). Per germline, CDR1 MDHEN and CDR2 SYDVKM. The CDR3 runs to 14 residues. Trimming removed 6 bases from V and 5 bases from J, with 17 bases in between. Written as DNA, the CDR3 is TGTGCCAGCAGGAAGGGGGGAGGGGCCCACGAGCAGTACTTC. Translating it yields CASRKGGGAHEQYF.